This T cell receptor beta chain originates from a study of cytomegalovirus exposure and HLA in healthy donors. On the study more broadly: The use of the same platform for the 90 to 150 validation repertoires and the roughly 700 first-cohort repertoires was reported by a later analysis.

TCRdb keeps only in-frame clones here, not all; method: immunoSEQ multiplex PCR. The sample consists of roughly 110,000 clones, about 85% of them appearing once. Germline V gene sequence: CDR1 LNHDA, CDR2 SQIVND (reference sequence). V shed 5 bases and J 8 bases; nucleotides not matched to a gene: 9. The CDR3 runs to 15 residues. The sample holds one count of this clone. Sequencing was carried out using PBMCs. This clonotype was sampled from a woman in her late teens or twenties in good health and CMV-seropositive. The gene calls are TRBV19 and TRBJ1-6; 7 bases line up with TRBD1. Written as DNA, the CDR3 is TGTGCCAGTAGTCGGACAGGTAAACCCGATTCACCCCTCCACTTT. Translated, it gives CASSRTGKPDSPLHF.